The source of this T cell receptor (beta chain) is a study of T cell responses to AZD1222 COVID-19 vaccine. About this clone: Its antigen is currently unknown.

Clones were read by immunoSEQ multiplex PCR, and TCRdb kept only the in-frame ones, dropping some. The repertoire holds almost 35,000 clones, less than 90% seen once, with 5.5% to 7% in the top ten. The CDR3 is 16 amino acids. CDR1 LNHDA and CDR2 SQIVND come from the germline V gene (reference sequence). V lost 3 bases and J lost 0, with 15 bases in between. The study's findings and limits: There were vaccine-associated CD4 TCRs across spike, dominant at 160-218 and 743-854. Sampling captured repertoires only after the peak T cell response. Spike-specific TCR depth and breadth grew after two AZD1222 doses. Clonal diversity was possibly underestimated, and white British individuals and females predominated among donors.

Sample: peripheral blood, taken on day 0 of AZD1222 vaccination. This chain uses TRBV19 with TRBJ2-7; D perhaps matches TRBD2 (6 bases). The sequence came from an adult in good health. The CDR3 region has the DNA TGTGCCAGTAGTATGGGAGGACTCGAAAGCTCCTACGAGCAGTACTTC. It yields the protein CASSMGGLESSYEQYF.